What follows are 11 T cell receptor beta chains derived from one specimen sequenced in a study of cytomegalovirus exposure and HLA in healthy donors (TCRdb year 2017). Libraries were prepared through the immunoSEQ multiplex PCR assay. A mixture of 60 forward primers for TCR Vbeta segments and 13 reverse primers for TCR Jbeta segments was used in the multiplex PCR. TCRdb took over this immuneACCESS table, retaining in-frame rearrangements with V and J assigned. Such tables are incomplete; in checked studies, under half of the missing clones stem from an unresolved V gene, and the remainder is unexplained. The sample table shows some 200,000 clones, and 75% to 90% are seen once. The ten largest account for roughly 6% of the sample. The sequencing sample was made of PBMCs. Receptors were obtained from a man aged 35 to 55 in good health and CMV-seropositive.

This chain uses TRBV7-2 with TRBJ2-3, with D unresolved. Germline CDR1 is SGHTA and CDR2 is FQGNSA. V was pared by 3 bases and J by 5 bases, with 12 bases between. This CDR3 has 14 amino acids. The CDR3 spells CASSFYGVRDTQYF. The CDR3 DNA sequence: TGTGCCAGCAGCTTTTACGGAGTAAGAGATACGCAGTATTTT.

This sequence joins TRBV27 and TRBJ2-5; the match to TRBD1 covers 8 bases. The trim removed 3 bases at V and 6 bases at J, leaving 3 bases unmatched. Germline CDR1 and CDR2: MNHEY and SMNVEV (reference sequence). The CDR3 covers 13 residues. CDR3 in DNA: TGTGCCAGCAGTTTGAGACAGGGGAAGACCCAGTACTTC. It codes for CASSLRQGKTQYF.

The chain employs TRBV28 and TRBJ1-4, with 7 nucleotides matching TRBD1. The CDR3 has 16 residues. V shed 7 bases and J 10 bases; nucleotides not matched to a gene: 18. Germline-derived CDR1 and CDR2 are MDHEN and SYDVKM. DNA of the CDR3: TGTGCCAGCACCCTTATGGGTCGGAGGGGGCCCGGAAAACTGTTTTTT. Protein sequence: CASTLMGRRGPGKLFF.

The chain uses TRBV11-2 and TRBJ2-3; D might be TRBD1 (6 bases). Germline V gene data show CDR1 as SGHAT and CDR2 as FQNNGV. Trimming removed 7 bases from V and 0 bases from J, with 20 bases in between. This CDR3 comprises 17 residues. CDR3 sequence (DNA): TGTGCCAGCACCCCCCGCACAGGGATCCCTAGCACAGATACGCAGTATTTT. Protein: CASTPRTGIPSTDTQYF.

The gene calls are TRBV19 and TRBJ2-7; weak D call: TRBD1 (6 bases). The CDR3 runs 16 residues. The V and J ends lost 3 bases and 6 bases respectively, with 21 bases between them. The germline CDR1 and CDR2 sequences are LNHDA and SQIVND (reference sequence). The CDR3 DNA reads TGTGCCAGTAGTATGACGGGACATAACTTCGTGAGCGAGCAGTACTTC. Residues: CASSMTGHNFVSEQYF.

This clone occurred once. For the CDR3, the DNA is TGTGCCACCCTGGGCCTAGCGGGGGGGCAGGCCGGGGAGCTGTTTTTT. Translated: CATLGLAGGQAGELFF. The rearrangement links TRBV5-6 to TRBJ2-2; 12 bases are a match to TRBD2. The CDR3 is made up of 16 amino acids. With 9 bases clipped from V and 6 bases from J, the junction kept 12 bases outside the gene matches. Germline CDR1 reads SGHDT; CDR2 reads YYEEEE. The full variable domain, in which reference TRBV5-6 and TRBJ2-2 provide the parts outside the CDR3, is DAGVTQSPTHLIKTRGQQVTLRCSPKSGHDTVSWYQQALGQGPQFIFQYYEEEERQRGNFPDRFSGHQFPNYSSELNVNALLLGDSALYLCATLGLAGGQAGELFFGEGSRLTVL.

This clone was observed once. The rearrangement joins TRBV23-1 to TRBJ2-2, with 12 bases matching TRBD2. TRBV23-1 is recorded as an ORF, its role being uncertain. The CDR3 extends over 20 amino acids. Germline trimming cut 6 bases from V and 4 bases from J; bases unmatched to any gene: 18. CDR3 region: CASSLVILAGGALSTGELFF. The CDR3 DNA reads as TGCGCCAGCAGCCTAGTAATTCTAGCGGGGGGGGCGTTGAGCACCGGGGAGCTGTTTTTT.

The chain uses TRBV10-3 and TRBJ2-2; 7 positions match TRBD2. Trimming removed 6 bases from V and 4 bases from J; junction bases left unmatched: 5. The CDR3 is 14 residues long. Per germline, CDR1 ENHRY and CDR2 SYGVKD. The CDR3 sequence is CAIRAGPTTGELFF. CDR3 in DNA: TGTGCCATCAGAGCGGGGCCAACCACCGGGGAGCTGTTTTTT.

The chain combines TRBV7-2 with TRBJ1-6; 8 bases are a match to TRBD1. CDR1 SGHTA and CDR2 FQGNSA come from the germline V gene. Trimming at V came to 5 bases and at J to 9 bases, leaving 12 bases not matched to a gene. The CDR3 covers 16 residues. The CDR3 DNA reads TGTGCCAGCAGCGCTGGCCCCGGGACAGGTAGTTCACCCCTCCACTTT. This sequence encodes CASSAGPGTGSSPLHF.

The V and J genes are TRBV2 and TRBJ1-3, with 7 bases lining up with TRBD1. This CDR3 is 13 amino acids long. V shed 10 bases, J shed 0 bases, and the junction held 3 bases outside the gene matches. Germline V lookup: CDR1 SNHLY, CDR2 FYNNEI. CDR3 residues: CATDRASGNTIYF. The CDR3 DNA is TGTGCCACCGACAGGGCCTCTGGAAACACCATATATTTT.

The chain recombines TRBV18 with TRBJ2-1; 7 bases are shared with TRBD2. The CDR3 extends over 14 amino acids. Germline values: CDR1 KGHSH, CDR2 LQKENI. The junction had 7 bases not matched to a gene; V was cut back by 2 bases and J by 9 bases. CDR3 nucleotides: TGTGCCAGCTCACCAGCGGCATTAGCGGGTGAGCAGTTCTTC. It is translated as CASSPAALAGEQFF.